The sequence of this T cell receptor beta chain was determined in a study of CD8 T cells in Susac syndrome. In its sample, this clonotype was seen once. It was with random hexamers that roughly 0.5 to 1 ug RNA was reverse transcribed. TCRdb reprocessed the immunoSEQ multiplex PCR reads with MiXCR, giving one entry per CDR3 protein. The sample lists about 150,000 distinct CDR3 sequences; about 94% were seen once. J gave up 5 bases and V 0 bases, and 9 bases lay outside the gene matches. The CDR3 has 16 residues. CDR1 LNHNV and CDR2 YYDKDF come from the germline V gene (reference sequence). The chain has TRBV15 and TRBJ1-2, with 7 bases fitting TRBD1. The source is a human donor with multiple sclerosis. The specimen was CD8+ T cells from PBMCs. The CDR3 here is CATSRDLKGAEYGYTF. The CDR3 coding sequence is TGTGCCACCAGCAGAGATTTGAAGGGGGCGGAATATGGCTACACCTTC.